The 16 T cell receptor beta chains presented below share a single source sample, sequenced in a study of T cell responses to AZD1222 COVID-19 vaccine. Assay used: immunoSEQ multiplex PCR; TCRdb lists only in-frame clones, some missing. In the table there are about 150,000 clones, roughly 90% of which are singletons. The sequencing used peripheral blood, collected 28 days after the second AZD1222 dose. The receptor set was obtained from an adult who received the AZD1222 COVID-19 vaccine.

This chain links TRBV5-1 with TRBJ2-1; TRBD2 matches at 7 bases. The germline V gene has CDR1 SGHRS and CDR2 YFSETQ. After removal of 3 bases from V and 4 bases from J, the junction contained 4 bases not matched to a gene. CDR3 length equals 14 residues. Here the CDR3 DNA reads TGCGCCAGCAGCTCGCGGGGGACTTACAATGAGCAGTTCTTC. This translates into CASSSRGTYNEQFF.

V usage is TRBV28 and J usage is TRBJ1-3; 8 nucleotides agree with TRBD1. J lost 8 bases, V lost 4 bases, and 10 bases had no gene match. The CDR3 sequence is 15 residues long. Germline V CDR1 and CDR2: MDHEN, SYDVKM. CDR3 protein: CASSSPGQGQDTIYF. Written as DNA, the CDR3 is TGTGCCAGCAGTTCCCCCGGACAGGGCCAGGACACCATATATTTT.

The rearrangement links TRBV5-6 to TRBJ2-1; possible D gene TRBD1, 6 bases. CDR3 length: 19 residues. Germline CDR1 SGHDT, CDR2 YYEEEE. The germline V and J ends were trimmed by 4 bases and 0 bases, with 23 bases remaining between them. DNA for the CDR3: TGTGCCAGCAGCCCGATTTTCTCGGGGACATCCAGCTCCTACAATGAGCAGTTCTTC. Encoded protein: CASSPIFSGTSSSYNEQFF.

The rearrangement links TRBV5-1 to TRBJ1-2; 8 bases align to TRBD1. Germline-derived CDR1 and CDR2 are SGHRS and YFSETQ. The ends lost 0 bases at V and 5 bases at J; junction bases unmatched: 3. CDR3 size: 14 residues. In nucleotides, the CDR3 is TGCGCCAGCAGCTTGGGACAGGGGATATATGGCTACACCTTC. The encoded protein is CASSLGQGIYGYTF.

This clone was recorded at least ten times. This sequence joins TRBV30 and TRBJ2-6, with D hard to call. The V end was cut by 4 bases, the J end by 0 bases, with 4 bases between. The CDR3 has 13 amino acids. Looked up from germline, CDR1 is GTSNPN and CDR2 is SVGIG (reference sequence). The CDR3 protein is CAWTTSGANVLTF. CDR3 bases: TGTGCCTGGACGACCTCTGGGGCCAACGTCCTGACTTTC.

The chain employs TRBV15 and TRBJ1-5; D remains unclear. The CDR3 runs 16 residues. CDR1 is LNHNV and CDR2 is YYDKDF in the germline V gene (reference sequence). Trimming shortened V by 0 bases and J by 5 bases, and 14 bases separated the two germline ends. CDR3 in DNA: TGTGCCACCAGCAGAGATAAGAGGCAAGGGCATCAGCCCCAGCATTTT. Translating it yields CATSRDKRQGHQPQHF.

CDR3 region: CASRPRDRGDEQFF. The CDR3 DNA reads TGTGCCAGCAGACCCCGGGACAGGGGTGATGAGCAGTTCTTC. The rearrangement links TRBV5-4 to TRBJ2-1; 10 positions match TRBD1. The length of the CDR3 is 14 residues. Germline V lookup: CDR1 SGHNT, CDR2 YYREEE (reference sequence). With 5 bases clipped from V and 8 bases from J, the junction kept 7 bases outside the gene matches.

The chain couples TRBV19 to TRBJ2-6, with 8 bases that match TRBD2. The germline V gene encodes CDR1 LNHDA and CDR2 SQIVND (reference sequence). CDR3 size: 17 residues. V gave up 7 bases and J gave up 3 bases; unmatched junction bases: 11. CDR3 in DNA: TGTGCCAGTACCCCCCGGGAGGGCCTCGGTGGGGCCAACGTCCTGACTTTC. Translating gives CASTPREGLGGANVLTF.

The chain couples TRBV7-9 to TRBJ1-5; 9 bases agree with TRBD1. This CDR3 is 16 amino acids long. Germline CDR1 reads SEHNR; CDR2 reads FQNEAQ (reference sequence). With 5 bases clipped from V and 4 bases from J, the junction kept 9 bases outside the gene matches. CDR3 protein: CASSPMGQGANQPQHF. The CDR3 coding sequence is TGTGCCAGCAGCCCGATGGGACAGGGTGCGAATCAGCCCCAGCATTTT.

The chain combines TRBV29-1 with TRBJ1-2; 7 bases are shared with TRBD1. CDR1 and CDR2 (germline): SQVTM, ANQGSEA. With 4 bases clipped from V and 13 bases from J, the junction kept 9 bases outside the gene matches. The CDR3 loop spans 11 amino acids. The CDR3 sequence: CSVVRDRDRTF. The CDR3 DNA follows: TGCAGCGTTGTGAGGGACAGAGACCGCACCTTC.

V gene TRBV27 combines with J gene TRBJ2-7; D unresolved. The germline CDR1 and CDR2 sequences are MNHEY and SMNVEV (reference sequence). The CDR3 loop spans 14 amino acids. Trimming removed 3 bases at V and 0 bases at J, with 9 bases between. The CDR3 here is CASSFGSNSYEQYF. CDR3 sequence (DNA): TGTGCCAGCAGTTTTGGATCAAACTCCTACGAGCAGTACTTC.

The chain is built from TRBV19 and TRBJ1-1; a weak D match, TRBD1 (5 bases). Looked up from germline, CDR1 is LNHDA and CDR2 is SQIVND (reference sequence). This CDR3 is built from 13 residues. V lost 6 bases to trimming and J lost 1 base, with 9 bases between them. CDR3 amino acids: CASRDNTNTEAFF. In DNA form, the CDR3 reads TGTGCCAGTAGGGACAATACGAACACTGAAGCTTTCTTT.

The chain recombines TRBV9 with TRBJ1-3; 7 bases are a match to TRBD1. CDR1 and CDR2 from the germline V gene are SGDLS and YYNGEE. V lost 3 bases to trimming and J lost 3 bases; unmatched junction nucleotides: 6. The CDR3 contains 15 residues. CDR3 loop: CASSAGQVDGNTIYF. CDR3 DNA sequence: TGTGCCAGCAGCGCCGGACAGGTCGATGGAAACACCATATATTTT.

In DNA form, the CDR3 reads TGTGCCAGTAGTACCGACAGGGTGACTGAAGCTTTCTTT. Protein sequence: CASSTDRVTEAFF. The rearrangement joins TRBV19 to TRBJ1-1; TRBD1 agrees at 7 bases. The CDR3 extends over 13 amino acids. Germline V gene lookup returns CDR1 LNHDA and CDR2 SQIVND (reference sequence). V was pared by 4 bases and J by 5 bases, with 4 bases of the junction left unmatched.

This chain links TRBV5-1 with TRBJ2-1; 10 bases fit TRBD2. V shed 4 bases, J shed 6 bases, and the junction held 7 bases outside the gene matches. Germline assignment: CDR1 SGHRS and CDR2 YFSETQ. This CDR3 has 15 amino acids. In nucleotides, the CDR3 is TGCGCCAGCAGCATAGCGGGAGGAAGGGGCAATGAGCAGTTCTTC. This codes for CASSIAGGRGNEQFF.

The DNA of the CDR3 is TGCGCCAGCAGTGAGTCTAGCGGCCAAGAGACCCAGTACTTC. This encodes CASSESSGQETQYF. The V and J genes are TRBV10-1 and TRBJ2-5, with D tentatively TRBD2 (6 bases). The CDR3 contains 14 residues. The V and J ends lost 0 bases and 1 base respectively, with 6 bases between them. Germline V gene lookup returns CDR1 WNHNN and CDR2 SYGVQD (reference sequence).